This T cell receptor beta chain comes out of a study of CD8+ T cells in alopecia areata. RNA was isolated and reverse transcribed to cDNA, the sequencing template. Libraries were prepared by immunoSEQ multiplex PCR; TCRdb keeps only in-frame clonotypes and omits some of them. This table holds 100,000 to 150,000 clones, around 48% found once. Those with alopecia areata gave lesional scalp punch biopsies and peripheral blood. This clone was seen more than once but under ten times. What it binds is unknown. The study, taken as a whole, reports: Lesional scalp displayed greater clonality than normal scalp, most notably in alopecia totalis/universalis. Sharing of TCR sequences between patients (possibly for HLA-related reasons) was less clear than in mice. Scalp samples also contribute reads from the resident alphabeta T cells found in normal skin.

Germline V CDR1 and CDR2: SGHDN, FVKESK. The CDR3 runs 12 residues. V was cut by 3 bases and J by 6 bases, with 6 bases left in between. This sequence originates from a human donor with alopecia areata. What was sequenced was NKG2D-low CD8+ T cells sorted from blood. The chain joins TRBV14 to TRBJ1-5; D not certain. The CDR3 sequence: CASSHLGQPQHF. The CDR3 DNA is TGTGCCAGCAGCCATTTGGGTCAGCCCCAGCATTTT.